Below, 12 T cell receptor beta chains from the same sample are listed, as sequenced in a study of T-cell memory formation after mild COVID-19. TCRdb independently ran MiXCR on the 5' RACE reads; one entry per CDR3 protein. The table has hundreds of thousands of distinct CDR3 sequences, roughly 8.2% seen once. Source material: PBMCs or a T cell subset sorted from them (not recorded which). Receptor source: a man aged 18 to 35 who had mild COVID-19 (a few samples of this study predate the infection). Cell type and time point are not known.

This clonotype appeared many times. The chain employs TRBV12-3 or TRBV12-4 and TRBJ2-5; D gene uncertain. This CDR3 region has 14 residues. Deletions cut 6 bases from V and 7 bases from J, with 18 bases between. In DNA form, the CDR3 reads TGTGCCAGCAGAACGGTCGGCGCCTTCAGGACCCAGTACTTC. Its protein product is CASRTVGAFRTQYF.

The chain carries TRBV20-1 and TRBJ2-7; 8 positions agree with TRBD2. V lost 6 bases, J lost 4 bases, and 8 bases stayed unmatched. This CDR3 spans 13 amino acids. Per the germline V gene, CDR1 is DFQATT and CDR2 is SNEGSKA (reference sequence). The CDR3 DNA follows: TGCAGTGCCAAACGGGGGGGGATTTACGAGCAGTACTTC. Its translation: CSAKRGGIYEQYF.

This clonotype was detected a few times. J is TRBJ2-3 and V is TRBV7-9; a weak D match, TRBD1 (6 bases). The CDR3 contains 15 residues. Between the trimmed V and J ends, which lost 1 base and 5 bases, there was a span of 13 bases. Germline assignment: CDR1 SEHNR and CDR2 FQNEAQ (reference sequence). The CDR3: CASSLDGGYGDTQYF. The CDR3 DNA reads TGTGCCAGCAGCTTAGATGGGGGCTATGGAGATACGCAGTATTTT. Filled out from reference TRBV7-9 and TRBJ2-3, the complete variable domain reads DTGVSQNPRHKITKRGQNVTFRCDPISEHNRLYWYRQTLGQGPEFLTYFQNEAQLEKSRLLSDRFSAERPKGSFSTLEIQRTEQGDSAMYLCASSLDGGYGDTQYFGPGTRLTVL.

CDR3 bases: TGCGCCAGCAGCGTCGTGAGGGGCGGGACAGATACGCAGTATTTT. Its translation is CASSVVRGGTDTQYF. The V call is TRBV5-1, the J call TRBJ2-3; D may be TRBD1 or TRBD2 (5 bases each). The germline CDR1 and CDR2 sequences are SGHRS and YFSETQ. CDR3 length: 15 amino acids. V was shortened by 4 bases and J by 3 bases, with 15 bases between the two germline ends.

V is TRBV7-6 and J is TRBJ2-5; tentatively, D is TRBD1 (7 bases). Between the trimmed V and J ends, which lost 3 bases and 4 bases, there was a span of 12 bases. The CDR3 totals 14 residues. Germline lookup yields CDR1 SGHVS and CDR2 FNYEAQ. CDR3 sequence (DNA): TGTGCCAGCAGCTTTACCCAGGGGGGAGAGACCCAGTACTTC. It translates to CASSFTQGGETQYF.

This clonotype has more than one count but fewer than ten. The CDR3 coding sequence is TGTGCCAGCAGCTCCTCTCGGCAAGATACGCAGTATTTT. Translation gives CASSSSRQDTQYF. The chain joins TRBV7-2 to TRBJ2-3, with unresolved D. The germline CDR1 and CDR2 sequences are SGHTA and FQGNSA. The V and J ends lost 4 bases and 5 bases respectively, with 10 bases between them. The CDR3 runs to 13 residues.

This clonotype came up many times. This chain connects TRBV10-3 to TRBJ1-3; D remains ambiguous. Trimming shortened V by 3 bases and J by 8 bases, and 17 bases separated the two germline ends. Germline values: CDR1 ENHRY, CDR2 SYGVKD. The CDR3 is 15 residues long. CDR3 sequence (DNA): TGTGCCATCAGTGACGCCCACTCAAGCGGCGACACCATATATTTT. Its translation: CAISDAHSSGDTIYF.

The V gene is TRBV4-3, the J gene TRBJ2-7; maybe TRBD1 (6 bases). This CDR3 has 14 amino acids. V was pared by 4 bases and J by 3 bases, with 13 bases between. The germline CDR1 and CDR2 sequences are LGHNA and YSLEER. This CDR3 is CASSRETGLYEQYF. CDR3 nucleotides: TGCGCCAGCAGCCGAGAGACAGGTCTCTACGAGCAGTACTTC.

Only a few counts were recorded for this clonotype. J is TRBJ1-5 and V is TRBV4-2; no firm D call. The CDR3 runs to 17 residues. From germline, CDR1 is LGHNA and CDR2 YNFKEQ. Trimming removed 0 bases from V and 0 bases from J, with 12 bases in between. The CDR3 region has the DNA TGTGCCAGCAGCCAAGATCGGGCAGAGTATAGCAATCAGCCCCAGCATTTT. Its protein is CASSQDRAEYSNQPQHF.

Only a few counts were recorded for this clonotype. The genes are TRBV20-1 and TRBJ2-3, with TRBD2 matching over 7 bases. Unmatched junction bases numbered 5, after V lost 0 bases and J lost 2 bases. This CDR3 is built from 15 residues. Germline V gene sequence: CDR1 DFQATT, CDR2 SNEGSKA (reference sequence). CDR3 loop: CSARDQAGPTDTQYF. CDR3 sequence (DNA): TGCAGTGCTAGAGATCAAGCGGGGCCCACAGATACGCAGTATTTT.

The chain joins TRBV12-3 or TRBV12-4 to TRBJ1-3; no clear D gene. V dropped 8 bases and J dropped 3 bases, with 11 bases sitting between them. CDR3 length: 13 amino acids. The CDR3 bases are TGTGCCAGCCGACGTCCCATTGGAAACACCATATATTTT. Translating it yields CASRRPIGNTIYF.

The chain couples TRBV25-1 to TRBJ2-4; tentatively, D is TRBD1 (6 bases). CDR3 size: 13 residues. Trimming left V 1 base short and J 12 bases short, with 13 bases between. Per germline, CDR1 MGHDK and CDR2 SYGVNS. CDR3 protein: CASSEWTVPNQYF. The CDR3 DNA is TGTGCCAGCAGTGAATGGACAGTACCAAATCAGTACTTC.